Below are 7 T cell receptor beta chains sequenced from a single sample in a study of neurological immune-mediated disorders. TCRdb independently ran MiXCR on the 5' RACE reads; one entry per CDR3 protein. The data contain about 40,000 distinct CDR3 sequences, roughly 2.5% of them singletons. Sequencing input: PBMCs. The receptors come from a man aged 50 to 59 with multiple sclerosis.

This clonotype was counted at least ten times. The chain couples TRBV7-2 to TRBJ1-2; maybe TRBD1 (6 bases). The germline V gene encodes CDR1 SGHTA and CDR2 FQGNSA. Trimming took 5 bases from V and 2 from J, leaving 24 bases between them. CDR3 length: 18 residues. CDR3 coding DNA: TGTGCCAGCAGCCCGGCCCCCAAACTCACAGGGTTCAACTATGGCTACACCTTC. This gives the protein CASSPAPKLTGFNYGYTF.

This clonotype was observed many times. The chain employs TRBV3-1 and TRBJ2-7, with TRBD2 matching 7 bases. The germline V gene encodes CDR1 LGHDT and CDR2 YNNKEL (reference sequence). Trimming took 4 bases from V and 4 from J; bases not matched to a gene: 13. The CDR3 contains 16 residues. The CDR3 protein is CASSPAMGLSEYEQYF. CDR3 coding DNA: TGTGCCAGCAGCCCAGCCATGGGACTATCGGAATACGAGCAGTACTTC.

This clonotype was seen repeatedly, ten times or more. V gene TRBV5-1 combines with J gene TRBJ2-5; TRBD1 aligns across 8 bases. Germline V CDR1 and CDR2: SGHRS, YFSETQ. The J segment lost 5 bases and the V segment lost 3 bases, leaving 9 bases of the junction unmatched. The CDR3 length is 15 residues. Written as DNA, the CDR3 is TGCGCCAGCAGCTGGGGGACAGGCACCTCGGAGACCCAGTACTTC. Residues: CASSWGTGTSETQYF.

This clonotype was recorded many times. The chain couples TRBV10-3 to TRBJ1-3; D not resolved. The V end lost 10 bases, the J end lost 4 bases, and 14 bases lay between the germline ends. The germline gives CDR1 ENHRY, CDR2 SYGVKD. CDR3 size: 13 residues. The CDR3 DNA sequence: TGTGCCACAAAAGACCTGGGAGGAAACACCATATATTTT. The encoded protein is CATKDLGGNTIYF.

This clonotype was detected ten times or more. The CDR3 DNA reads TGTGCCAGCAGCGTAGTTGGACAGCGGGAGACCCAGTACTTC. Translating gives CASSVVGQRETQYF. The chain has TRBV9 and TRBJ2-5; possibly TRBD1 for D (6 bases). The V and J ends lost 0 bases and 5 bases respectively, with 11 bases between them. The CDR3 has 14 amino acids. Germline V gene sequence: CDR1 SGDLS, CDR2 YYNGEE.

Many counts were recorded for this clonotype. The V and J genes are TRBV29-1 and TRBJ1-2; 8 bases line up with TRBD1. The CDR3 loop spans 12 amino acids. In germline, CDR1 is SQVTM, CDR2 ANQGSEA. The V and J ends lost 6 bases and 4 bases, in that order; junction bases with no gene match: 4. The CDR3, as DNA: TGCAGCGTAGAACAGGGGGGCTATGGCTACACCTTC. Translated, it gives CSVEQGGYGYTF.

This clonotype was counted many times. The chain links TRBV5-1 to TRBJ2-1; TRBD2 aligns across 12 bases. Unmatched junction bases numbered 11, after V lost 3 bases and J lost 7 bases. CDR1 is SGHRS and CDR2 is YFSETQ in the germline V gene. This CDR3 contains 17 residues. CDR3 nucleotides: TGCGCCAGCAGCTGGCGCACTAGCGGGGGGATAGGGAATGAGCAGTTCTTC. Its translation is CASSWRTSGGIGNEQFF.